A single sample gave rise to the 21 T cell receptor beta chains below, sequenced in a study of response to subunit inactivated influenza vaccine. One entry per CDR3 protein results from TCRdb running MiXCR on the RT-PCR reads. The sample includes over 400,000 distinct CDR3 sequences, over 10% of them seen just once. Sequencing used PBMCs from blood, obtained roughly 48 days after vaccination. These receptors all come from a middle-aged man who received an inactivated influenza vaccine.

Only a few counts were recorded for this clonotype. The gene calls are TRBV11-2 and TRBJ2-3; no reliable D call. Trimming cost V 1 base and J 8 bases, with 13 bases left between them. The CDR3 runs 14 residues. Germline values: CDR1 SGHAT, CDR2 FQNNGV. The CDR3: CASSLGIRGVTQYF. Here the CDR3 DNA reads TGTGCCAGCAGCTTAGGAATTCGTGGGGTTACGCAGTATTTT.

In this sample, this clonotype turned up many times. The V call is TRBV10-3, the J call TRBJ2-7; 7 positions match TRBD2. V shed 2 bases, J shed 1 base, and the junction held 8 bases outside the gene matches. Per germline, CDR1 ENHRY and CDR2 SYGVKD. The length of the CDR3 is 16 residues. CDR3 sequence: CAISEPGASGSYEQYF. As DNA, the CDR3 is TGTGCCATCAGTGAGCCCGGAGCTAGCGGTTCCTACGAGCAGTACTTC.

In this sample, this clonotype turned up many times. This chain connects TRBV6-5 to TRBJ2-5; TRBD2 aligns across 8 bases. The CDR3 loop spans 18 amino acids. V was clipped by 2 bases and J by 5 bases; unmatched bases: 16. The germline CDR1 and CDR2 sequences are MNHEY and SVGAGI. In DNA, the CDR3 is TGTGCCAGCAGTTACGGTGGTGGTTGGGCGGGGGGCCGGGAGACCCAGTACTTC. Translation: CASSYGGGWAGGRETQYF.

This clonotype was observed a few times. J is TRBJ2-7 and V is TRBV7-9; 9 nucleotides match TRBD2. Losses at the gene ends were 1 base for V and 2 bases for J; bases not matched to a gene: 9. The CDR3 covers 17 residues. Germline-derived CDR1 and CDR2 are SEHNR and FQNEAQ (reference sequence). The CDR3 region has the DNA TGTGCCAGCAGCTTAGGGGGGGGACTAGCCGGTACCTACGAGCAGTACTTC. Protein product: CASSLGGGLAGTYEQYF.

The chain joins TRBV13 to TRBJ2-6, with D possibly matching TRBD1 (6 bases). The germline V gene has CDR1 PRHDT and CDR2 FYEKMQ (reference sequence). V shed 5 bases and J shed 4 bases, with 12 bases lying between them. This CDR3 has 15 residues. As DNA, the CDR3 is TGTGCCAGCAGCCCGAACAGGGCCGGGGCCAACGTCCTGACTTTC. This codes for CASSPNRAGANVLTF.

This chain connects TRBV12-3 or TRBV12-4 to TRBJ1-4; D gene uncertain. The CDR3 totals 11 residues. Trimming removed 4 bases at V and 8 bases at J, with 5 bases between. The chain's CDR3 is CASSSKEKLFF. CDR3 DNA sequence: TGTGCCAGCAGTTCAAAAGAAAAACTGTTTTTT.

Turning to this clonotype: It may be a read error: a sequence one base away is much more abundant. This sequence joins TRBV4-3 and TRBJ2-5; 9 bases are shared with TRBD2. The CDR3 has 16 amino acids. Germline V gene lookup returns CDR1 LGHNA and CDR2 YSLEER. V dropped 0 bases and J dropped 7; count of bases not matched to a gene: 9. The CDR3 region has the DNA TGCGCCAGCAGCCAAGATGTGCGGGAGGGCCCAGGGACCCAGTACTTC. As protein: CASSQDVREGPGTQYF.

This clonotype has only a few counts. DNA of the CDR3: TGCGCCAGCAGCTTGGAAGGGGGCGTCAGCTCCTACAATGAGCAGTTCTTC. Its protein product is CASSLEGGVSSYNEQFF. The rearrangement uses TRBV5-1 and TRBJ2-1; 7 bases are a match to TRBD1. V gave up 0 bases and J gave up 0 bases; unmatched junction bases: 6. The length of the CDR3 is 17 residues. Germline V gene sequence: CDR1 SGHRS, CDR2 YFSETQ.

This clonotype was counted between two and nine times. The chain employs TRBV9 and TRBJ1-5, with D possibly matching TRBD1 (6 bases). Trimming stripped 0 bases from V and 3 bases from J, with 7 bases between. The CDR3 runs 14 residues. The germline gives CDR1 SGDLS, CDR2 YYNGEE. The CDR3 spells CASSVGQDNQPQHF. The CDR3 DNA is TGTGCCAGCAGCGTAGGACAGGACAATCAGCCCCAGCATTTT.

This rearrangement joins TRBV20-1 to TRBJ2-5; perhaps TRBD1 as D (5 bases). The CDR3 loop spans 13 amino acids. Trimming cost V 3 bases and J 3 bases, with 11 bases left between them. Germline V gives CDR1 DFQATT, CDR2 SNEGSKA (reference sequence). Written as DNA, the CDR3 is TGCAGTGCTAGGCGGACAACCAAAGAGACCCAGTACTTC. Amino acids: CSARRTTKETQYF.

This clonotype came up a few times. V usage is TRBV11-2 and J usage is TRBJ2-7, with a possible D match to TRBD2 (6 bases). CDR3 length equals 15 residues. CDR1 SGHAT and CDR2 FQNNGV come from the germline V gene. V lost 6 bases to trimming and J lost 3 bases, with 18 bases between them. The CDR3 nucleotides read TGTGCCAGCAGATCCCCCCGGGAGCGGTACTACGAGCAGTACTTC. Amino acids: CASRSPRERYYEQYF.

In nucleotides, the CDR3 is TGCGCCAGCAGCCAAGATTCGGAGATCACAGATACGCAGTATTTT. Translation gives CASSQDSEITDTQYF. The chain employs TRBV4-1 and TRBJ2-3; D unclear. In germline, CDR1 is MGHRA, CDR2 YSYEKL. The CDR3 consists of 15 residues. Trimming stripped 0 bases from V and 2 bases from J, with 9 bases between.

The CDR3, as DNA: TGTGCCAGCAGCAAATGGACAGGGGCTAATGAAAAACTGTTTTTT. This encodes CASSKWTGANEKLFF. The chain links TRBV13 to TRBJ1-4, with 9 bases aligning to TRBD1. V was clipped by 5 bases and J by 3 bases; unmatched bases: 4. CDR1 PRHDT and CDR2 FYEKMQ come from the germline V gene (reference sequence). The CDR3 extends over 15 amino acids. The complete variable domain, with remaining parts taken from reference TRBV13 and TRBJ1-4, reads AAGVIQSPRHLIKEKRETATLKCYPIPRHDTVYWYQQGPGQDPQFLISFYEKMQSDKGSIPDRFSAQQFSDYHSELNMSSLELGDSALYFCASSKWTGANEKLFFGSGTQLSVL.

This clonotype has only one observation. The CDR3 region is CASSIDDSTYEQYF. As DNA, the CDR3 is TGTGCCAGTAGTATAGATGACAGCACCTACGAGCAGTACTTC. J is TRBJ2-7 and V is TRBV19, with D possibly matching TRBD1 (5 bases). V lost 0 bases to trimming and J lost 2 bases, with 8 bases between them. The CDR3 totals 14 residues. Germline V gene data show CDR1 as LNHDA and CDR2 as SQIVND (reference sequence).

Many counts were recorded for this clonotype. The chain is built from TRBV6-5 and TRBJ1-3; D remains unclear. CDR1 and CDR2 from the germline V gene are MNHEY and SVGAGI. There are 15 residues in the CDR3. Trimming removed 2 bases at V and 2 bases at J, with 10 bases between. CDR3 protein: CASSYAPGTGNTIYF. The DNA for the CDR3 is TGTGCCAGCAGTTACGCTCCAGGCACTGGAAACACCATATATTTT.

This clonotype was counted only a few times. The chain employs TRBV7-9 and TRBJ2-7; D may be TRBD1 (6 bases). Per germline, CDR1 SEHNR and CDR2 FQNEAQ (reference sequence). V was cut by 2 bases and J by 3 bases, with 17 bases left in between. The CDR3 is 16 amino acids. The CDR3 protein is CASSLMSSGEIYEQYF. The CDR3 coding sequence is TGTGCCAGCAGCTTAATGTCCTCAGGGGAAATCTACGAGCAGTACTTC. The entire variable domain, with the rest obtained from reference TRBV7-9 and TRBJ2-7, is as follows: DTGVSQNPRHKITKRGQNVTFRCDPISEHNRLYWYRQTLGQGPEFLTYFQNEAQLEKSRLLSDRFSAERPKGSFSTLEIQRTEQGDSAMYLCASSLMSSGEIYEQYFGPGTRLTVT.

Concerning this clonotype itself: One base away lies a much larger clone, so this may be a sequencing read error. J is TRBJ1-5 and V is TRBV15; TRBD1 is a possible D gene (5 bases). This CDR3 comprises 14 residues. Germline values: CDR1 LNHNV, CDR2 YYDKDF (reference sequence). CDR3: CATQTQGRSQPHHF. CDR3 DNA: TGTGCCACCCAAACTCAGGGTAGGAGTCAGCCCCACCATTTT.

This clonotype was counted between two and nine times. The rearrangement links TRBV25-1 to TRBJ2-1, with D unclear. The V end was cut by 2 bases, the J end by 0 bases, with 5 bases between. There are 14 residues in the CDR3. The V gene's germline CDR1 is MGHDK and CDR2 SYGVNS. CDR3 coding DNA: TGTGCCAGCAGTGAAATGAGCTCCTACAATGAGCAGTTCTTC. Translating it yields CASSEMSSYNEQFF. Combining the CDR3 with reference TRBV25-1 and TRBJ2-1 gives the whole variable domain EADIYQTPRYLVIGTGKKITLECSQTMGHDKMYWYQQDPGMELHLIHYSYGVNSTEKGDLSSESTVSRIRTEHFPLTLESARPSHTSQYLCASSEMSSYNEQFFGPGTRLTVL.

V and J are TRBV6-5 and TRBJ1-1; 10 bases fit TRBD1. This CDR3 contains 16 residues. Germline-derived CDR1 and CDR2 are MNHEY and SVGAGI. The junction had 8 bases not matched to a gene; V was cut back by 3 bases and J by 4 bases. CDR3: CASSYDTGTGVTEAFF. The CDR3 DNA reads TGTGCCAGCAGTTATGACACCGGGACAGGGGTCACTGAAGCTTTCTTT.

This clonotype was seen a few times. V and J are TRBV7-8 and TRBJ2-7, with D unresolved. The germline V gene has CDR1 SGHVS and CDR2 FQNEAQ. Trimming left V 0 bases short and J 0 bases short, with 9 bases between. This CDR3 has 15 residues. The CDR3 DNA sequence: TGTGCCAGCAGCTTAGCGAGCCAGCTCTCCTACGAGCAGTACTTC. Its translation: CASSLASQLSYEQYF.

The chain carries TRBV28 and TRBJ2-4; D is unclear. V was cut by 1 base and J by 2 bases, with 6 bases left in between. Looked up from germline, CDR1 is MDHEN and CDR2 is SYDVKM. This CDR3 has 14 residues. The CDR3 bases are TGTGCCAGCAGTTTATCTCAGCCCAAAAACATTCAGTACTTC. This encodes CASSLSQPKNIQYF.